This T cell receptor beta chain emerged from a study of shared clonotypes between healthy human individuals. The genomic DNA of each subset was split evenly across several immunoSEQ plates. In the original processing: Filtering differed for immunoSEQ, which gave only junction sequences without quality scores. The data were produced by immunoSEQ multiplex PCR, yet TCRdb's version contains in-frame clones alone and is incomplete. D and trimming were read from the DNA, whereas the V and J calls and clone size are those reported in that table. The sample has approximately 2,000,000 clones; over 85% are singletons. Overall study findings and caveats: Shared clonotypes: 4.5% to 6.5% naive CD4, around 3.4% naive CD8, 2.3% memory CD4, over 0.3% memory CD8.

Naive CD8 populations comprised CD45RO-negative cells positively selected for CCR7, excluding terminally differentiated effector memory CD45RA+ cells. To note about this clone: Its antigen remains unidentified.

The V gene's germline CDR1 is MNHNY and CDR2 SVGAGI (reference sequence). The CDR3 is 14 amino acids. The V gene lost 1 base and the J gene lost 5 bases, with 12 bases spanning the gap. The clonotype was recovered from a man between 18 and 35 years old in good health. Some clones in this sample may be carry-over from other donors' samples. Specimen: naive CD8+ T cells from PBMCs. The chain employs TRBV6-6 and TRBJ2-7; D is unclear. For the CDR3, the DNA is TGTGCCAGCAGTTACTGGGCAGGCACAGACGAGCAGTACTTC. It specifies CASSYWAGTDEQYF.